The sequence of this TCR beta chain was determined in a study of blood T cell repertoires in COVID-19. Study at large: The study drew acute and convalescent COVID-19 samples from the United States, Italy and Spain.

Authors' methods: Reference gene primer amplification in the assay estimated nucleated cell counts. Assay: immunoSEQ multiplex PCR; the TCRdb copy retains only in-frame clones and omits some. The V and J calls and the clone size are those of that table, but D and trimming were determined from the DNA. The sample consists of roughly 220,000 clones, 84% of them appearing once. This CDR3 contains 13 residues. V dropped 2 bases and J dropped 8 bases, with 9 bases sitting between them. This receptor was taken from a man aged 30 to 45 with active or convalescent COVID-19. The chain is built from TRBV12-3 or TRBV12-4 and TRBJ1-4; D not certain. Sequences were obtained from peripheral blood. In DNA, the CDR3 is TGTGCCAGCAGTTTAAAAGGAGGGGAAAAACTGTTTTTT. Translation gives CASSLKGGEKLFF.